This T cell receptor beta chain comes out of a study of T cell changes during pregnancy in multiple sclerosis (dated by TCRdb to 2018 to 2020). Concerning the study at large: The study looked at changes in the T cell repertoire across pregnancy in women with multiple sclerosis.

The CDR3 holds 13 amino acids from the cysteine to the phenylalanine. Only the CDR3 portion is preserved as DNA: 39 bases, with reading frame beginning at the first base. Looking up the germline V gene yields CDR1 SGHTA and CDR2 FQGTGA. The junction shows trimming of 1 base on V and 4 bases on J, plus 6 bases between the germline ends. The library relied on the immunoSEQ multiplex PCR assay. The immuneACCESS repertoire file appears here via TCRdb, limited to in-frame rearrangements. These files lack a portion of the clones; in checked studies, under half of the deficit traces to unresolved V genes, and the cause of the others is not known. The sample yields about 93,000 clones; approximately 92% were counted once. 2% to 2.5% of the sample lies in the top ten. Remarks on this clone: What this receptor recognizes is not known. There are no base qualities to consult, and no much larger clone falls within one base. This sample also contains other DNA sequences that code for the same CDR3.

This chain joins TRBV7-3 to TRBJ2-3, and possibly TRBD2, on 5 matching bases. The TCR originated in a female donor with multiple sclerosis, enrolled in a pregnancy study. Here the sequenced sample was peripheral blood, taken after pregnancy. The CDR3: CASSLSGSDTQYF. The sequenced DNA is TGTGCCAGCAGCTTAAGCGGGTCAGATACGCAGTATTTT.